The clone carrying this T cell receptor beta chain was found once. The data originate from a study of technical replicates of blood from four donors. Trimming left V 3 bases short and J 0 bases short, with 9 bases between. The CDR3 runs 15 residues. Germline V gene lookup returns CDR1 LNHDA and CDR2 SQIVND (reference sequence). Sequenced by immunoSEQ multiplex PCR; TCRdb stores in-frame clones only, minus some. Of approximately 75,000 clones listed, around 97% are singletons. V gene TRBV19 combines with J gene TRBJ1-3; D remains ambiguous. The sample consisted of T cells isolated from PBMCs. The TCR sequence derives from a human donor in good health. CDR3: CASSMLGLSGNTIYF. The CDR3 nucleotides read TGTGCCAGTAGTATGCTAGGACTCTCTGGAAACACCATATATTTT.